This TCR beta chain was recovered during a study of CD8+CD57+ T cells in acquired aplastic anemia. Overall study: Sorted CD4+ plus CD8+ cells gave DNA averaging roughly 3 ug.

All patients picked for sequencing had shown, by flow cytometry, an expansion of CD8+CD57+ cells. The enrolled patients all had severe acquired aplastic anemia. None of the patients had been given any therapy when their blood was sampled. Genomic DNA provided the template from which TCR beta VDJ and CDR3 profiles were obtained. TCRdb used MiXCR to reprocess the reads, holding one entry per CDR3 protein. The data contain under 250,000 distinct CDR3 sequences, more than 40% of them singletons. Findings and limits, study-wide: Overlapping CD8+ CDR3 repertoires of patients and controls contained some 30 shared sequences.

The CDR3 totals 15 residues. Trimming pared 3 bases from V and 2 bases from J, leaving 11 bases between. On this clonotype: Its antigen is not known.

The clonotype was recovered from a human donor with aplastic anemia. The sequenced material came from sorted CD4+, CD8+, or CD8+CD57+ T cells (not recorded which) from PBMCs. V is TRBV12-3 or TRBV12-4 and J is TRBJ1-5; D uncertain. CDR3 bases: TGTGCCAGCAGTTTCGGGAGTAGGGGCAATCAGCCCCAGCATTTT. It specifies CASSFGSRGNQPQHF.